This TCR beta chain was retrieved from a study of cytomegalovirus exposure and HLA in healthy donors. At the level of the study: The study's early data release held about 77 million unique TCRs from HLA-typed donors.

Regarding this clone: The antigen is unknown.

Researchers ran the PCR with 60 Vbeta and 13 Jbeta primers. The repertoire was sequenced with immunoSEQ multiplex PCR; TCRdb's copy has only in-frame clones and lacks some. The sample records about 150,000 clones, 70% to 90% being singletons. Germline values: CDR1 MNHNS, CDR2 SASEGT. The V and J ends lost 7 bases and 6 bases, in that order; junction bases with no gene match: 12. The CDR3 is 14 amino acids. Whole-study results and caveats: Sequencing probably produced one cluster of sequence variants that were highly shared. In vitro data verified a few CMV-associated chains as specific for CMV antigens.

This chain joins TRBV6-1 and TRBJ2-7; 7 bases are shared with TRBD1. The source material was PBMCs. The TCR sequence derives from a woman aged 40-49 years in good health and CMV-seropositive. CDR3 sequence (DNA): TGTGCCAGCACCCTCGACAGGGTTCTAGTCGAGCAGTACTTC. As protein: CASTLDRVLVEQYF.